This T cell receptor (beta chain) was profiled in a study of T cell responses to AZD1222 COVID-19 vaccine. Generated by immunoSEQ multiplex PCR, the TCRdb table keeps only in-frame clones and is missing some. The specimen's table records more than 110,000 clones. On this clone itself: What it binds is not known.

J lost 4 bases, V lost 5 bases, and 10 bases had no gene match. The CDR3 sequence is 15 residues long. CDR1 and CDR2 from the germline V gene are MNHEY and SVGAGI. Study-wide results and caveats: Following two doses of AZD1222, Spike-specific TCR breadth and depth rose.

The sequence came from an adult in good health. The specimen sequenced was peripheral blood. The J gene is TRBJ2-7, the V gene TRBV6-5; 8 bases are a match to TRBD2. CDR3 region: CASSPRGSGGYEQYF. The CDR3 nucleotides read TGTGCCAGCAGTCCCCGGGGGAGCGGGGGTTACGAGCAGTACTTC.